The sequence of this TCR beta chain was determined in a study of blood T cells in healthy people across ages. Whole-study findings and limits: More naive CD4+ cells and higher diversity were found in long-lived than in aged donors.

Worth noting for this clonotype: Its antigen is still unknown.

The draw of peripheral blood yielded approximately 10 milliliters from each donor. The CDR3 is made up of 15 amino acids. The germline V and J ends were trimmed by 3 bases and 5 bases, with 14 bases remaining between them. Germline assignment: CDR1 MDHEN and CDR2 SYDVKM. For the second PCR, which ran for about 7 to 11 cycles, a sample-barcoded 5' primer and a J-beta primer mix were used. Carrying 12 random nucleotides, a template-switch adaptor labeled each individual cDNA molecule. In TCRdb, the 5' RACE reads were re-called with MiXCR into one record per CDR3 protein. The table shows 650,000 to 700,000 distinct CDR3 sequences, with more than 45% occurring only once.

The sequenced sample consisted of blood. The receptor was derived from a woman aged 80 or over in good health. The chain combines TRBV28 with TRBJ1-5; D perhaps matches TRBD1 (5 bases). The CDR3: CASSFGAPGDQPQHF. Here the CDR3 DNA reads TGTGCCAGCAGTTTCGGGGCCCCCGGGGATCAGCCCCAGCATTTT.